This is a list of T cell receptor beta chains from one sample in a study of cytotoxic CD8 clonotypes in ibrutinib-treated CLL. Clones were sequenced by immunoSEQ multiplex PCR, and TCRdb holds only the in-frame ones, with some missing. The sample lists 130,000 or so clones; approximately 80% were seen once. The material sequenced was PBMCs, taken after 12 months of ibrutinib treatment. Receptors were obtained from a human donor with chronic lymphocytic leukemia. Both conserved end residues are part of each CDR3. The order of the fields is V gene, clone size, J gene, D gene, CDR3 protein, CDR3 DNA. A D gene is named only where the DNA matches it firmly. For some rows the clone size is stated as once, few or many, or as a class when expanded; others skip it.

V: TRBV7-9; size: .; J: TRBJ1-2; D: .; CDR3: CASSSTVTYGYTF; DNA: TGTGCCAGCAGCTCGACAGTTACCTATGGCTACACCTTC
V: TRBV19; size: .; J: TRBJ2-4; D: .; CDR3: CASSIDQGIIQYF; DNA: TGTGCCAGTAGTATAGATCAGGGGATCATTCAGTACTTC
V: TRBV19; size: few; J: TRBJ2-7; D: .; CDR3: CASKNRAYEQYF; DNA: TGTGCCAGTAAGAACAGGGCCTACGAGCAGTACTTC
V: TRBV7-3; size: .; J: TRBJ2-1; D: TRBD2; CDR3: CASSLREGTSGNEQFF; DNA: TGTGCCAGCAGCTTAAGGGAAGGGACTAGCGGAAATGAGCAGTTCTTC
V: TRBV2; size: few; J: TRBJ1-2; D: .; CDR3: CASSDWDWYGYTF; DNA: TGTGCCAGCAGTGACTGGGATTGGTATGGCTACACCTTC
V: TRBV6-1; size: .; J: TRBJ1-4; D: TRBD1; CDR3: CASRETGEKLFF; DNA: TGTGCCAGCAGAGAGACAGGGGAAAAACTGTTTTTT
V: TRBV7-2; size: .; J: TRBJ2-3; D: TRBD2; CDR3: CASMTGGSDTQYF; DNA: TGTGCCAGCATGACGGGAGGTTCAGATACGCAGTATTTT
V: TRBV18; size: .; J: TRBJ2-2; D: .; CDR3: CASSPLRLTGELFF; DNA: TGTGCCAGCTCACCACTTAGGCTCACCGGGGAGCTGTTTTTT
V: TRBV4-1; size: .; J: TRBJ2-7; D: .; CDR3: CASSQDSLTYEQYF; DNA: TGCGCCAGCAGCCAAGACAGTCTTACCTACGAGCAGTACTTC
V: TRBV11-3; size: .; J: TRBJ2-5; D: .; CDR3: CASSLGAHETQYF; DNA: TGTGCCAGCAGCTTAGGAGCGCACGAGACCCAGTACTTC
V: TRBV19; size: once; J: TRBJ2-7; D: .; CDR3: CASSISTLFNDEQYF; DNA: TGTGCCAGTAGTATATCGACCCTTTTTAATGACGAGCAGTACTTC
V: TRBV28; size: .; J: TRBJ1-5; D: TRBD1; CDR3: CASSFSRGGSGNQPQHF; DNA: TGTGCCAGCAGTTTCTCCAGGGGGGGGTCTGGCAATCAGCCCCAGCATTTT
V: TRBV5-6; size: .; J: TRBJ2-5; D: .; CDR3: CASSRMGGETQYF; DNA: TGTGCCAGCAGCCGAATGGGTGGGGAGACCCAGTACTTC
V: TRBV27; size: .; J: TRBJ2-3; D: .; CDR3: CASSFTATDTQYF; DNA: TGTGCCAGCAGTTTCACAGCCACAGATACGCAGTATTTT
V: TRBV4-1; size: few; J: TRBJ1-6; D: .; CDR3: CASSQRGEGGGSPLHF; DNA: TGCGCCAGCAGCCAAAGGGGGGAGGGTGGTGGTTCACCCCTCCACTTT